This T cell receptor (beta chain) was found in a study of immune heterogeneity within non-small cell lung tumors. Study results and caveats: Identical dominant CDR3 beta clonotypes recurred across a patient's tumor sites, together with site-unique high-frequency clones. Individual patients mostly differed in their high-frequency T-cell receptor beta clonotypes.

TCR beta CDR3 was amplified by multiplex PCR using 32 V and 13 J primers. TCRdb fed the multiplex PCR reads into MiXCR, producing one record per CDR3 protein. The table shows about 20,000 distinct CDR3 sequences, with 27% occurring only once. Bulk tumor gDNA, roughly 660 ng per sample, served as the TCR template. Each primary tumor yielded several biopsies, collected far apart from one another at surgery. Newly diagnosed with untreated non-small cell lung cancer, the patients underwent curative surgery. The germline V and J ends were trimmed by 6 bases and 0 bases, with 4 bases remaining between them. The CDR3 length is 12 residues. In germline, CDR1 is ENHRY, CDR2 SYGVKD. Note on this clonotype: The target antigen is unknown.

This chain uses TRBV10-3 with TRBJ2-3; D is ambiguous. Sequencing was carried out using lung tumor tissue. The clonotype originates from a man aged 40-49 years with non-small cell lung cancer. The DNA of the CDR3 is TGTGCCATCAGACAGAGCACAGATACGCAGTATTTT. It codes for CAIRQSTDTQYF.